The sequence of this TCR beta chain was determined in a study of blood T cell repertoires in COVID-19. Study in general: T cells, B-cell-depleted T cells, or PBMCs supplied cDNA or gDNA.

Generated by immunoSEQ multiplex PCR, the TCRdb table keeps only in-frame clones and is missing some. The data show about 190,000 clones, about 75% seen once. This CDR3 region has 12 residues. CDR1 is KGHSH, CDR2 LQKENI, per germline. Trimming took off 4 bases at V and 6 bases at J, with 9 bases between the two ends. The clonotype originates from a woman aged 70-85 years with acute or convalescent COVID-19. V gene TRBV18 combines with J gene TRBJ1-1, with D maybe TRBD1 (6 bases). The sequenced material came from peripheral blood. This chain's CDR3 is CASSQQGSEAFF. The CDR3, as DNA: TGTGCCAGCTCACAACAGGGATCTGAAGCTTTCTTT.